A single sample is the source of the 11 T cell receptor beta chains below, sequenced in a study of blood T cell repertoires in COVID-19. Sequencing used immunoSEQ multiplex PCR; TCRdb keeps in-frame clones, though not all of them. The table includes about 240,000 clones, about 86% detected once. The sequenced material came from peripheral blood. These receptors all stem from an elderly woman with acute or convalescent COVID-19.

The chain combines TRBV14 with TRBJ2-1; the match to TRBD2 covers 14 bases. This CDR3 contains 17 residues. Germline V CDR1 and CDR2: SGHDN, FVKESK. J lost 9 bases, V lost 3 bases, and 10 bases had no gene match. CDR3 coding DNA: TGTGCCAGCAGCCAGGCCGAGACTAGCGGGGGGGTCGGTGAGCAGTTCTTC. Its protein is CASSQAETSGGVGEQFF.

This clone was observed a handful of times. The DNA is omitted, as the CDR3 cannot be located on it reliably, and the CDR3 follows TCRdb's listing. The chain joins TRBV2 to TRBJ1-4; TRBD1, the D gene given by the table, was not confirmed from the DNA. The CDR3 adds up to 14 amino acids, both ends counted. Germline V lookup: CDR1 SNHLY, CDR2 FYNNEI. The CDR3 loop reads CASSEVGGGTDLFF.

V and J are TRBV11-2 and TRBJ1-2, with D possibly matching TRBD1 (5 bases). V was clipped by 5 bases and J by 8 bases, with 18 bases between them. The length of the CDR3 is 14 residues. CDR1 and CDR2 (germline): SGHAT, FQNNGV. The CDR3 sequence is CASSRAGGLGGYTF. CDR3 in DNA: TGTGCCAGCAGCCGAGCTGGGGGGTTGGGGGGCTACACCTTC.

This chain links TRBV7-2 with TRBJ2-7; 8 nucleotides align to TRBD2. The length of the CDR3 is 15 residues. Trimming took 2 bases from V and 3 from J; bases not matched to a gene: 6. Germline assignment: CDR1 SGHTA and CDR2 FQGNSA. DNA of the CDR3: TGTGCCAGCAGCTTAACTAGCGGTGGCAGCTACGAGCAGTACTTC. As protein: CASSLTSGGSYEQYF.

V usage is TRBV12-5 and J usage is TRBJ2-1, with D possibly TRBD1 on 6 matching bases. Trimming removed 7 bases at V and 6 bases at J, with 19 bases between. The CDR3 is 15 residues long. Germline CDR1 LGHNT, CDR2 FRNRAP. DNA for the CDR3: TGTGCTAGTGCCAGACAGGATACCTGGTCCAATGAGCAGTTCTTC. Its translation is CASARQDTWSNEQFF. Looking up the rest from reference TRBV12-5 and TRBJ2-1 gives the full variable domain: DARVTQTPRHKVTEMGQEVTMRCQPILGHNTVFWYRQTMMQGLELLAYFRNRAPLDDSGMPKDRFSAEMPDATLATLKIQPSEPRDSAVYFCASARQDTWSNEQFFGPGTRLTVL.

The chain combines TRBV27 with TRBJ1-1; D gene uncertain. Per germline, CDR1 MNHEY and CDR2 SMNVEV (reference sequence). Trimming stripped 4 bases from V and 5 bases from J, with 17 bases between. CDR3 length: 15 residues. This CDR3 is CASSSSRFTGTEAFF. CDR3 nucleotides: TGTGCCAGCAGTTCATCCCGGTTCACGGGAACTGAAGCTTTCTTT.

The chain joins TRBV10-2 to TRBJ2-3; 8 bases map to TRBD2. Germline CDR1 and CDR2: WSHSY and SAAADI. Trimming cost V 4 bases and J 6 bases; bases outside gene matches: 6. The CDR3 extends over 14 amino acids. As DNA, the CDR3 is TGCGCCAGCAGTGTTGGCGGGGGGAGGGATACGCAGTATTTT. Its protein is CASSVGGGRDTQYF.

V and J are TRBV27 and TRBJ2-7, with D perhaps matching TRBD1 (5 bases). V was pared by 0 bases and J by 5 bases, with 11 bases between. The CDR3 loop spans 14 amino acids. Germline V lookup: CDR1 MNHEY, CDR2 SMNVEV (reference sequence). The DNA for the CDR3 is TGTGCCAGCAGTTTATCGGCAGGGTCGGACGAGCAGTACTTC. Translation gives CASSLSAGSDEQYF.

The rearrangement uses TRBV9 and TRBJ2-6, with TRBD1 matching over 10 bases. The CDR3 has 20 amino acids. The V segment lost 0 bases and the J segment 1 base; nucleotides outside the gene matches: 10. The V gene's germline CDR1 is SGDLS and CDR2 YYNGEE. This CDR3 is CASSVEILQGQGSGANVLTF. CDR3 bases: TGTGCCAGCAGCGTAGAGATTTTACAGGGACAGGGGTCTGGGGCCAACGTCCTGACTTTC.

The chain uses TRBV19 and TRBJ2-2, with D maybe TRBD2 (7 bases). Germline CDR1 is LNHDA and CDR2 is SQIVND (reference sequence). The CDR3 contains 15 residues. Trimming took off 9 bases at V and 2 bases at J, with 16 bases between the two ends. The CDR3 DNA reads TGTGCCAGCCGGGGGGAGGGGGATAACACCGGGGAGCTGTTTTTT. Translating it yields CASRGEGDNTGELFF.

The V and J genes are TRBV2 and TRBJ1-1; D is perhaps TRBD1 (6 bases). CDR3 length: 14 residues. The ends were cut back, 10 bases at V and 5 bases at J, with 20 bases in the middle. From germline, CDR1 is SNHLY and CDR2 FYNNEI. DNA for the CDR3: TGTGCCACCAGCAAACAGGGACGCGGTACTGAAGCTTTCTTT. Translated, it gives CATSKQGRGTEAFF.